The rows below give T cell receptor beta chains drawn from one sample of a study of blood T cell repertoires in COVID-19. Method: immunoSEQ multiplex PCR; TCRdb's copy keeps in-frame clones and lacks some. The sample records 150,000 to 200,000 clones, approximately 90% being singletons. Sequencing was done on a sample of peripheral blood. The receptors originated from a human donor in a cohort sampled during active COVID-19. Both conserved end residues are part of each CDR3. A D gene is named only where the DNA matches it firmly. Rows give clone size only sometimes, using once, few, many, or a class for an expanded clone.

D	V	J	size	DNA	CDR3
NA	TRBV24-1	TRBJ2-7	once	TGTGCCACCAGTAAAAAAAAAGGGACATCCTTTTCCTACGAGCAGTACTTC	CATSKKKGTSFSYEQYF
TRBD1	TRBV3-1/TRBV3-2	TRBJ2-2	NA	TGTGCCAGCAGCCAAAGGGGACAGGGGTCTCGGACCGGGGAGCTGTTTTTT	CASSQRGQGSRTGELFF
TRBD2	TRBV9	TRBJ2-1	NA	TGTGCCAGCAGCGTAGGATCAGGGTATGGGACTAGCGGGAACGAGCAGTTCTTC	CASSVGSGYGTSGNEQFF
TRBD1	TRBV2	TRBJ1-4	NA	TGTGCCAGCAGTGGGGACAGGGGGCCCGGGGAAAAACTGTTTTTT	CASSGDRGPGEKLFF
TRBD2	TRBV5-4	TRBJ2-7	few	TGTGCCAGCAGCTCCGGACTAGCGGGCCGATCCTACGAGCAGTACTTC	CASSSGLAGRSYEQYF
TRBD2	TRBV6-6	TRBJ2-1	NA	TGTGCCAGCAGTCGCGGACTAGCCATATTAAGCTCCTACAATGAGCAGTTCTTC	CASSRGLAILSSYNEQFF
TRBD1	TRBV7-2	TRBJ2-7	NA	TGTGCCAGCAGCCCCCGGGACAGGGGGCAGACCCACGAGCAGTACTTC	CASSPRDRGQTHEQYF
TRBD2	TRBV9	TRBJ2-1	NA	TGTGCCAGCAGCGGGGGGACTAGCGGCGACTACAATGAGCAGTTCTTC	CASSGGTSGDYNEQFF
NA	TRBV19	TRBJ2-7	NA	TGTGCCAGTAGTATCAGCCAGGTATCCTACGAGCAGTACTTC	CASSISQVSYEQYF
TRBD1	TRBV7-2	TRBJ2-1	NA	TGTGCCAGCAGCTTGGACAGGGGGCTTGGCAATGAGCAGTTCTTC	CASSLDRGLGNEQFF
TRBD1	TRBV12-3/TRBV12-4	TRBJ1-2	NA	TGTGCCAGCACCTCCGGGACAGTCTATGGCTACACCTTC	CASTSGTVYGYTF
NA	TRBV12-3/TRBV12-4	TRBJ2-1	NA	NA	CASSLAQANEQFF
NA	TRBV19	TRBJ1-2	NA	TGTGCCAGTAGTGACTTACAGGGTGCTAACTATGGCTACACCTTC	CASSDLQGANYGYTF
TRBD1	TRBV2	TRBJ1-2	NA	TGTGCCAGCAGGGCCGGGACAGAATATGGCTACACCTTC	CASRAGTEYGYTF
TRBD1	TRBV27	TRBJ2-7	NA	TGTGCCAGCAGTTTCGGACAGGGGACGGTCGAGCAGTACTTC	CASSFGQGTVEQYF
NA	TRBV3-1/TRBV3-2	TRBJ2-7	NA	TGTGCCAGCAGCCAATTCAGGGCGACCATCGGAGAGCAGTACTTC	CASSQFRATIGEQYF
NA	TRBV4-2	TRBJ2-1	once	TGTGCCAGCAGCCAAGATAGCACAGGGCCATACAATGAGCAGTTCTTC	CASSQDSTGPYNEQFF
NA	TRBV5-1	TRBJ2-5	NA	TGCGCCAGCAGCTTGGCCGGGACTCTCCAAGAGACCCAGTACTTC	CASSLAGTLQETQYF
TRBD2	TRBV19	TRBJ2-2	NA	TGTGCCAGTGAAGGGAGCGGGAGGGCCGGCGGGGAGCTGTTTTTT	CASEGSGRAGGELFF
NA	TRBV2	TRBJ1-6	NA	TGTGCCAGCAGGGGCATGAGAAATTCACCCCTCCACTTT	CASRGMRNSPLHF